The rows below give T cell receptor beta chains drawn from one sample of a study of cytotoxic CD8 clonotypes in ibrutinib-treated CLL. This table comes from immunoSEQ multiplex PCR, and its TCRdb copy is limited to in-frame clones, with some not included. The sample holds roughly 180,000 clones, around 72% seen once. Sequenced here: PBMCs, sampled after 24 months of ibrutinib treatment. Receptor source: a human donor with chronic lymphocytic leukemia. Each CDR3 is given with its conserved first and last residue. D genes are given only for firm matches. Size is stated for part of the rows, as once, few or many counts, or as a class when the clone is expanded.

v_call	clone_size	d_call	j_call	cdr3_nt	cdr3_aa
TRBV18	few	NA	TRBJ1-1	TGTGCCAGCTCACGGGACGAGAACACTGAAGCTTTCTTT	CASSRDENTEAFF
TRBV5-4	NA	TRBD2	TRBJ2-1	TGTGCCAGCAGCCGGGGACTAGCGGGAGAGGCCGCCTACAATGAGCAGTTCTTC	CASSRGLAGEAAYNEQFF
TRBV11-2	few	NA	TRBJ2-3	TGTGCCAGCAGCTTTAACACAGCCACAGATACGCAGTATTTT	CASSFNTATDTQYF
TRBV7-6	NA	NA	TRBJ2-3	TGTGCCAGCAGCTTGTATCATCCGGGAGTCTCTAGCACAGATACGCAGTATTTT	CASSLYHPGVSSTDTQYF
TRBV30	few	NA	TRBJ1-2	TGTGCCTGGAGTCCCGGGGCCCATGGCTACACCTTC	CAWSPGAHGYTF
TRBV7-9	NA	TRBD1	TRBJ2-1	TGTGCCAGCAGCTCCCGGGACAGGCCCCCCGTTTCGGATGAGCAGTTCTTC	CASSSRDRPPVSDEQFF
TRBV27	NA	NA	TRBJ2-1	TGTGCCAGCAGTTTCGCTGGGACCAATGAGCAGTTCTTC	CASSFAGTNEQFF
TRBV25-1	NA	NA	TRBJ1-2	TGTGCCAGCAGTGAATACGGCCGGGGATCTGGCTACACCTTC	CASSEYGRGSGYTF
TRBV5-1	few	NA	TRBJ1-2	TGCGCCAGCAGCTTGGAAGGGGATTCATATGGCTACACCTTC	CASSLEGDSYGYTF
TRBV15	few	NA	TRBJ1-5	TGTGCCACCAGCTTGTATTCGGGGAATCAGCCCCAGCATTTT	CATSLYSGNQPQHF